The 15 T cell receptor beta chains listed next were all sequenced from one sample in a study of T-cell memory formation after mild COVID-19. TCRdb re-called the 5' RACE reads through MiXCR, storing one row per CDR3 protein. The sample carries 580,000 or so distinct CDR3 sequences, 15% to 20% recorded once. The material sequenced was PBMCs or a T cell subset sorted from them (not recorded which). The receptors were gathered from an adult woman who had mild COVID-19 (a few samples of this study predate the infection). Cell type and time point are not known.

This clonotype was observed a few times. This sequence joins TRBV5-6 and TRBJ1-1; a weak D match, TRBD1 (5 bases). Trimming took 1 base from V and 1 from J, leaving 17 bases between them. CDR1 is SGHDT, CDR2 YYEEEE, per germline. CDR3 length: 17 amino acids. The CDR3 loop reads CASSLMVEGLKNTEAFF. The CDR3, as DNA: TGTGCCAGCAGCTTGATGGTTGAGGGACTTAAGAACACTGAAGCTTTCTTT.

In its sample, this clonotype was seen a few times. The J gene is TRBJ2-7, the V gene TRBV5-6; 7 nucleotides match TRBD1. The CDR3 totals 15 residues. The germline V gene encodes CDR1 SGHDT and CDR2 YYEEEE. The V segment lost 2 bases and the J segment 2 bases; nucleotides outside the gene matches: 7. The CDR3: CASSFIDRATYEQYF. The CDR3 DNA reads TGTGCCAGCAGCTTTATTGACAGGGCTACCTACGAGCAGTACTTC.

The CDR3 is CASRVINSPLHF. CDR3 DNA sequence: TGTGCCAGCAGAGTCATAAATTCACCCCTCCACTTT. The gene calls are TRBV12-3 or TRBV12-4 and TRBJ1-6; D unclear. Trimming removed 6 bases from V and 7 bases from J, with 7 bases in between. The CDR3 runs 12 residues.

CDR3 sequence (DNA): TGCAGCGTTGATATCGAAAGCGGGAGTCCCAATGAGCAGTTCTTC. This encodes CSVDIESGSPNEQFF. This rearrangement joins TRBV29-1 to TRBJ2-1, with 8 bases aligning to TRBD2. The germline V gene encodes CDR1 SQVTM and CDR2 ANQGSEA. After removal of 3 bases from V and 6 bases from J, the junction contained 10 bases not matched to a gene. The CDR3 runs 15 residues.

There are a few counts of this clonotype. The genes are TRBV24-1 and TRBJ1-5; weak D call: TRBD1 (5 bases). In germline, CDR1 is KGHDR, CDR2 SFDVKD. With 3 bases removed from V and 6 bases from J, the gap between germline ends came to 14 bases. The CDR3 runs to 15 residues. The CDR3 nucleotides read TGTGCCACCAGTGATGACCTCGGCGGGGGTCAGCCCCAGCATTTT. It translates to CATSDDLGGGQPQHF.

The rearrangement uses TRBV6-1 and TRBJ1-1, with 11 bases that match TRBD1. V lost 7 bases, J lost 5 bases, and 9 bases stayed unmatched. The CDR3 length is 15 residues. Germline assignment: CDR1 MNHNS and CDR2 SASEGT. CDR3 sequence: CASIPGQGGYTEAFF. The CDR3 DNA reads TGTGCCAGCATTCCGGGACAGGGGGGATATACTGAAGCTTTCTTT.

This clonotype was picked up a small number of times. J is TRBJ2-1 and V is TRBV7-9; unclear D gene. V was cut by 2 bases and J by 0 bases, with 11 bases left in between. Per germline, CDR1 SEHNR and CDR2 FQNEAQ (reference sequence). The CDR3 has 16 amino acids. The CDR3 reads CASSLFGMVSYNEQFF. The CDR3 DNA is TGTGCCAGCAGCTTATTTGGTATGGTCTCCTACAATGAGCAGTTCTTC.

This clonotype was counted only a few times. The chain employs TRBV29-1 and TRBJ1-1; D ambiguous. The CDR3 is 12 residues long. CDR1 is SQVTM, CDR2 ANQGSEA, per germline. Trimming stripped 3 bases from V and 1 base from J, with 6 bases between. CDR3 protein: CSVEWANTEAFF. CDR3 nucleotide sequence: TGCAGCGTTGAGTGGGCGAACACTGAAGCTTTCTTT.

The rearrangement joins TRBV7-9 to TRBJ2-7; a possible D gene is TRBD2 (6 bases). CDR1 SEHNR and CDR2 FQNEAQ come from the germline V gene (reference sequence). V was shortened by 6 bases and J by 0 bases, with 24 bases between the two germline ends. The CDR3 runs to 18 residues. CDR3 sequence: CASRSLGTSSSFSYEQYF. The CDR3 DNA sequence: TGTGCCAGCAGGTCCCTCGGGACTTCCAGCTCCTTCTCCTACGAGCAGTACTTC.

In this sample, this clonotype turned up many times. This sequence joins TRBV12-3 or TRBV12-4 and TRBJ2-7, with TRBD1 identical over 7 bases. J was trimmed by 2 bases and V by 6 bases; bases with no gene match: 7. The CDR3 extends over 14 amino acids. This CDR3 reads CASRPGTVAYEQYF. Here the CDR3 DNA reads TGTGCCAGCAGGCCCGGGACAGTGGCCTACGAGCAGTACTTC.

The chain couples TRBV20-1 to TRBJ2-7; D may be TRBD1 (6 bases). The CDR3 loop spans 15 amino acids. Germline CDR1 and CDR2: DFQATT and SNEGSKA (reference sequence). The V gene lost 1 base and the J gene lost 3 bases, with 16 bases spanning the gap. The CDR3 DNA reads TGCAGTGCTAGAGGGTGGGGGCAGGTTTTCTACGAGCAGTACTTC. Translated, it gives CSARGWGQVFYEQYF.

There are a few counts of this clonotype. A read error is possible here, since a much larger clone lies one base away. The V and J genes are TRBV27 and TRBJ1-1; D gene uncertain. The V gene lost 5 bases and the J gene lost 1 base, with 2 bases spanning the gap. The germline V gene has CDR1 MNHEY and CDR2 SMNVEV (reference sequence). The CDR3 contains 11 residues. The CDR3 nucleotides are TGTGCCAGCAGTACGAACACTGAAGCTTTCTTT. Translation gives CASSTNTEAFF.

This clonotype was observed a few times. The chain has TRBV5-1 and TRBJ2-1; D remains unclear. Trimming left V 0 bases short and J 5 bases short, with 15 bases between. This CDR3 region has 16 residues. CDR1 and CDR2 from the germline V gene are SGHRS and YFSETQ. CDR3 residues: CASSLDGVDRNNEQFF. In DNA, the CDR3 is TGCGCCAGCAGCTTGGATGGTGTAGACCGAAACAATGAGCAGTTCTTC.

The table lists this clonotype with a few counts. The rearrangement uses TRBV5-5 and TRBJ1-1; no definite D call. Trimming removed 5 bases at V and 1 base at J, with 15 bases between. CDR3 size: 15 residues. CDR1 is SGHKS and CDR2 is YYEKEE in the germline V gene (reference sequence). The CDR3 loop is CASSFQTTRNTEAFF. As DNA, the CDR3 is TGTGCCAGCAGTTTTCAGACTACAAGGAACACTGAAGCTTTCTTT.

This clonotype was seen only a few times. The CDR3, as DNA: TGCGCCAGCAGCCAAGAGGACAGGGGAAGGAACACCATATATTTT. Protein: CASSQEDRGRNTIYF. The rearrangement links TRBV4-1 to TRBJ1-3; 9 bases map to TRBD1. V trimming: 0 bases; J trimming: 7 bases; junction bases outside the gene matches: 4. The CDR3 consists of 15 residues. CDR1 MGHRA and CDR2 YSYEKL come from the germline V gene.